This TCR beta chain comes out of a study of human T cells and chemical hapten exposure. Regarding time point: patch test 1, 2 weeks after DPC sensitization. Treatment meaning: therapeutic diphenylcyclopropenone sensitization with weekly scalp DPC. The CDR3 contains 16 residues. Germline V CDR1 and CDR2: SGHTA, FQGNSA. The V end was cut by 2 bases, the J end by 4 bases, with 15 bases between. MiXCR, applied by TCRdb to the RACE reads, yields one record per CDR3 protein. The top ten clones hold 7.5% to 9% of a sample with around 300,000 distinct CDR3 sequences, 6% to 8.5% of them seen once. The chain joins TRBV7-2 to TRBJ1-5; D may be TRBD1 (5 bases). The sequencing used whole blood, collected in connection with sensitization to the hapten diphenylcyclopropenone (DPC). The sequence was obtained from a woman in her late teens or twenties with alopecia areata. Some clones in this sample may be carry-over from other donors' samples. The CDR3 region is CASSLNALAGNQPQHF. The CDR3 bases are TGTGCCAGCAGCTTAAACGCGTTGGCAGGGAATCAGCCCCAGCATTTT.